This T cell receptor beta chain was found in a study of radiotherapy plus CTLA-4 blockade in lung cancer. Study-wide context: Among all patients, roughly 17% showed objective responses, while 30% to 35% had disease control.

A note on this clone: The antigen is undetermined.

Libraries were prepared by immunoSEQ multiplex PCR; TCRdb keeps only in-frame clonotypes and omits some of them. The table has 30,000 to 40,000 clones, 85% to 90% seen once. Looked up from germline, CDR1 is MRHNA and CDR2 is SNTAGT. V dropped 3 bases and J dropped 2; count of bases not matched to a gene: 3. The length of the CDR3 is 15 residues. Lung cancer patients with chemo-refractory metastatic non-small-cell disease were given focal radiation plus CTLA-4 blockade with ipilimumab. The study, taken as a whole, reports: Reportedly, early blood T cell clone dynamics best predicted response, with interferon-beta. Clones derived from tumor TCRs expanded in blood after radiotherapy plus ipilimumab.

This sample comprised peripheral blood, obtained from a patient treated with radiotherapy plus ipilimumab. The clonotype was recovered from a human donor with non-small cell lung cancer who had stable disease on radiotherapy plus ipilimumab. The rearrangement links TRBV6-4 to TRBJ2-1; 8 nucleotides agree with TRBD2. In nucleotides, the CDR3 is TGTGCCAGCAGTGAAGCAGCGGGAGCCTACAATGAGCAGTTCTTC. Amino acid sequence: CASSEAAGAYNEQFF.